The 23 T cell receptor beta chains listed next were all sequenced from one sample in a study of blood T cell repertoires in COVID-19. Sequenced by immunoSEQ multiplex PCR; TCRdb stores in-frame clones only, minus some. The data hold about 64,000 clones, with around 86% observed a single time. The sample taken for sequencing was peripheral blood. The receptor source for this set is a human donor in a cohort sampled during active COVID-19.

The rearrangement joins TRBV6-5 to TRBJ2-7; 8 nucleotides agree with TRBD2. V shed 5 bases, J shed 3 bases, and the junction held 6 bases outside the gene matches. The CDR3 has 14 amino acids. Germline V gives CDR1 MNHEY, CDR2 SVGAGI. CDR3 bases: TGTGCCAGCAGTATTAGCGGGGAACTCTACGAGCAGTACTTC. Translated: CASSISGELYEQYF.

J is TRBJ2-5 and V is TRBV2, with D possibly being TRBD1 (5 bases). The CDR3 totals 12 residues. Germline-derived CDR1 and CDR2 are SNHLY and FYNNEI. Trimming removed 4 bases at V and 5 bases at J, with 8 bases between. The CDR3 sequence: CASSVKGETQYF. CDR3 in DNA: TGTGCCAGCAGTGTAAAGGGGGAGACCCAGTACTTC.

This chain uses TRBV19 with TRBJ2-3; TRBD2 agrees at 7 bases. This CDR3 contains 15 residues. The J segment lost 6 bases and the V segment lost 4 bases, leaving 10 bases of the junction unmatched. The germline V gene encodes CDR1 LNHDA and CDR2 SQIVND (reference sequence). The CDR3 loop is CASSRRGGGFDTQYF. In nucleotides, the CDR3 is TGTGCCAGTAGTAGGAGGGGCGGGGGTTTTGATACGCAGTATTTT.

This chain connects TRBV7-9 to TRBJ2-5; a possible D gene is TRBD2 (6 bases). Between the trimmed V and J ends, which lost 5 bases and 5 bases, there was a span of 12 bases. CDR3 size: 13 residues. The germline CDR1 and CDR2 sequences are SEHNR and FQNEAQ (reference sequence). CDR3 nucleotides: TGTGCCAGCAGCAGGGACTTTTTGGAGACCCAGTACTTC. It codes for CASSRDFLETQYF.

V and J are TRBV18 and TRBJ2-5; a possible D gene is TRBD1 (5 bases). The CDR3 is made up of 15 amino acids. Between the trimmed V and J ends, which lost 2 bases and 2 bases, there was a span of 12 bases. CDR1 is KGHSH, CDR2 LQKENI, per germline. The CDR3 reads CASSPGNRRQETQYF. In DNA, the CDR3 is TGTGCCAGCTCACCAGGGAACAGGCGGCAAGAGACCCAGTACTTC. Looking up the rest from reference TRBV18 and TRBJ2-5 gives the full variable domain: NAGVMQNPRHLVRRRGQEARLRCSPMKGHSHVYWYRQLPEEGLKFMVYLQKENIIDESGMPKERFSAEFPKEGPSILRIQQVVRGDSAAYFCASSPGNRRQETQYFGPGTRLLVL.

The chain is built from TRBV19 and TRBJ1-2, with unresolved D. The CDR3 totals 16 residues. The germline V gene encodes CDR1 LNHDA and CDR2 SQIVND (reference sequence). Trimming took 1 base from V and 1 from J, leaving 13 bases between them. CDR3 nucleotides: TGTGCCAGTAGTATAGGCCATGCCGGGATTAACTATGGCTACACCTTC. As protein: CASSIGHAGINYGYTF.

V gene TRBV4-1 combines with J gene TRBJ1-5; D may be TRBD1 (5 bases). The CDR3 contains 15 residues. Germline V gene lookup returns CDR1 MGHRA and CDR2 YSYEKL. Trimming pared 4 bases from V and 1 base from J, leaving 11 bases between. CDR3 residues: CASSPMGGSNQPQHF. DNA of the CDR3: TGCGCCAGCAGCCCCATGGGGGGGAGCAATCAGCCCCAGCATTTT.

V usage is TRBV5-6 and J usage is TRBJ2-7; TRBD2 is a possible D gene (6 bases). This CDR3 is 13 amino acids long. Germline V gene sequence: CDR1 SGHDT, CDR2 YYEEEE. The ends were cut back, 3 bases at V and 4 bases at J, with 11 bases in the middle. CDR3 sequence: CASSSAGRYEQYV. The CDR3 DNA sequence: TGTGCCAGCAGCTCAGCGGGCCGTTACGAGCAGTACGTC.

The chain recombines TRBV5-5 with TRBJ2-3; 10 positions match TRBD2. V trimming: 4 bases; J trimming: 12 bases; junction bases outside the gene matches: 5. The V gene's germline CDR1 is SGHKS and CDR2 YYEKEE (reference sequence). The length of the CDR3 is 12 residues. The CDR3 DNA sequence: TGTGCCAGCAGCCCTAGCGGGGGCCCACAGTATTTT. Translating it yields CASSPSGGPQYF.

This clone showed up just once. The J gene is TRBJ1-4, the V gene TRBV28, with D tentatively TRBD1 (5 bases). V lost 2 bases and J 7 bases, leaving 17 bases between the germline ends. Germline lookup yields CDR1 MDHEN and CDR2 SYDVKM. This CDR3 is 16 amino acids long. CDR3 loop: CASSLPSFRVAEKLFF. The CDR3 DNA sequence: TGTGCCAGCAGTTTACCCTCCTTCAGGGTTGCTGAAAAACTGTTTTTT.

The chain employs TRBV2 and TRBJ2-5, with TRBD1 matching 7 bases. The CDR3 has 16 amino acids. After removal of 8 bases from V and 7 bases from J, the junction contained 19 bases not matched to a gene. Germline lookup yields CDR1 SNHLY and CDR2 FYNNEI. The DNA for the CDR3 is TGTGCCAGCCAAATTCCGGGACAGAGAACCTCCGGGACCCAGTACTTC. Protein product: CASQIPGQRTSGTQYF.

This clone was seen just once. The genes are TRBV6-1 and TRBJ1-1; perhaps TRBD1 as D (6 bases). CDR3 size: 13 residues. The germline CDR1 and CDR2 sequences are MNHNS and SASEGT. V lost 2 bases, J lost 7 bases, and 11 bases lay in between. CDR3 sequence (DNA): TGTGCCAGCAGTGAACAGGGGAGAGGTGAAGCTTTCTTT. This codes for CASSEQGRGEAFF.

The V and J genes are TRBV11-3 and TRBJ2-1; D gene uncertain. Trimming pared 1 base from V and 4 bases from J, leaving 5 bases between. Looked up from germline, CDR1 is SGHNT and CDR2 is YENEEA. The CDR3 consists of 13 residues. In DNA, the CDR3 is TGTGCCAGCAGCTTAGGGCGGTACAATGAGCAGTTCTTC. Its translation is CASSLGRYNEQFF.

This clone was recorded a few times. The chain joins TRBV19 to TRBJ1-2, with D perhaps matching TRBD1 (6 bases). Per germline, CDR1 LNHDA and CDR2 SQIVND (reference sequence). The CDR3 consists of 17 residues. Trimming stripped 5 bases from V and 0 bases from J, with 19 bases between. The chain's CDR3 is CASSLRKWGRANYGYTF. The CDR3 coding sequence is TGTGCCAGTAGTCTCCGCAAGTGGGGGCGAGCTAACTATGGCTACACCTTC. The complete variable domain, with remaining parts taken from reference TRBV19 and TRBJ1-2, reads DGGITQSPKYLFRKEGQNVTLSCEQNLNHDAMYWYRQDPGQGLRLIYYSQIVNDFQKGDIAEGYSVSREKKESFPLTVTSAQKNPTAFYLCASSLRKWGRANYGYTFGSGTRLTVV.

The gene calls are TRBV5-1 and TRBJ2-3; 9 bases match TRBD2. CDR1 SGHRS and CDR2 YFSETQ come from the germline V gene. V was pared by 2 bases and J by 3 bases, with 4 bases of the junction left unmatched. The CDR3 length is 15 residues. CDR3 sequence: CASSFLTSGTDTQYF. The CDR3 DNA sequence: TGCGCCAGCAGCTTCCTGACTAGCGGAACAGATACGCAGTATTTT. Together with reference TRBV5-1 and TRBJ2-3, the CDR3 gives the full variable domain: KAGVTQTPRYLIKTRGQQVTLSCSPISGHRSVSWYQQTPGQGLQFLFEYFSETQRNKGNFPGRFSGRQFSNSRSEMNVSTLELGDSALYLCASSFLTSGTDTQYFGPGTRLTVL.

The CDR3 DNA reads as TGTGCCAGTAGTATCGGTGGGACAGGGCGTGAAAAACTGTTTTTT. Its protein is CASSIGGTGREKLFF. V is TRBV19 and J is TRBJ1-4; the match to TRBD1 covers 9 bases. The CDR3 extends over 15 amino acids. CDR1 and CDR2 (germline): LNHDA, SQIVND (reference sequence). V lost 3 bases, J lost 7 bases, and 6 bases stayed unmatched.

The sample holds a few counts of this clone. The rearrangement uses TRBV3-1 (or the pseudogene TRBV3-2) and TRBJ2-3, with 11 bases aligning to TRBD2. Looked up from germline, CDR1 is LGHDT and CDR2 is YNNKEL (reference sequence). Trimming took 8 bases from V and 8 from J; bases not matched to a gene: 3. The CDR3 is 12 residues long. CDR3 in amino acids: CASCTSGGTQYF. The CDR3 DNA sequence: TGTGCCAGCTGTACTAGCGGGGGTACGCAGTATTTT.

The chain combines TRBV28 with TRBJ2-5; 11 positions agree with TRBD2. Germline V gene sequence: CDR1 MDHEN, CDR2 SYDVKM. Losses at the gene ends were 4 bases for V and 4 bases for J; bases not matched to a gene: 23. The CDR3 covers 21 residues. Here the CDR3 DNA reads TGTGCCAGCAGTTCCCTCCTCCCGGGGCTAGCGGGGGGCAGACCGGGAGAGACCCAGTACTTC. This encodes CASSSLLPGLAGGRPGETQYF.

V gene TRBV21-1 combines with J gene TRBJ2-7; the table's TRBD2 call for D was not verified on the DNA. TRBV21-1 is described as a pseudogene. This CDR3 is 16 amino acids long. The CDR3 here is CASSGVDGGLTYEQYV. The CDR3 bases are TGTGCCAGCAGCGGGGTCGACGGGGGGCTAACCTACGAGCAGTACGTC.

The chain recombines TRBV7-9 with TRBJ1-4; the match to TRBD1 covers 8 bases. The CDR3 extends over 13 amino acids. The J segment lost 7 bases and the V segment lost 5 bases, leaving 3 bases of the junction unmatched. Germline V gene lookup returns CDR1 SEHNR and CDR2 FQNEAQ (reference sequence). As DNA, the CDR3 is TGTGCCAGCAGCCCCGGGACAGGTGAAAAACTGTTTTTT. This gives the protein CASSPGTGEKLFF. Full variable domain (remainder filled in from reference TRBV7-9 and TRBJ1-4): DTGVSQNPRHKITKRGQNVTFRCDPISEHNRLYWYRQTLGQGPEFLTYFQNEAQLEKSRLLSDRFSAERPKGSFSTLEIQRTEQGDSAMYLCASSPGTGEKLFFGSGTQLSVL.

The chain links TRBV12-3 or TRBV12-4 to TRBJ1-4; no clear D. The V end lost 5 bases, the J end lost 6 bases, and 4 bases lay between the germline ends. CDR3 length equals 11 residues. CDR3 in amino acids: CASSHDEKLFF. Written as DNA, the CDR3 is TGTGCCAGCAGTCATGATGAAAAACTGTTTTTT.

The rearrangement links TRBV5-4 to TRBJ1-2; D remains unclear. Germline lookup yields CDR1 SGHNT and CDR2 YYREEE (reference sequence). CDR3 size: 13 residues. Trimming left V 0 bases short and J 6 bases short, with 9 bases between. The chain's CDR3 is CASSLGLFDGYTF. DNA of the CDR3: TGTGCCAGCAGCTTGGGGCTTTTCGATGGCTACACCTTC.

V and J are TRBV19 and TRBJ1-5; 7 bases map to TRBD1. The CDR3 consists of 17 residues. V lost 6 bases, J lost 3 bases, and 14 bases stayed unmatched. In germline, CDR1 is LNHDA, CDR2 SQIVND (reference sequence). The CDR3 bases are TGTGCCAGTAGCGGACAGGCGGCCTCTATCTTCAATCAGCCCCAGCATTTT. Protein product: CASSGQAASIFNQPQHF.